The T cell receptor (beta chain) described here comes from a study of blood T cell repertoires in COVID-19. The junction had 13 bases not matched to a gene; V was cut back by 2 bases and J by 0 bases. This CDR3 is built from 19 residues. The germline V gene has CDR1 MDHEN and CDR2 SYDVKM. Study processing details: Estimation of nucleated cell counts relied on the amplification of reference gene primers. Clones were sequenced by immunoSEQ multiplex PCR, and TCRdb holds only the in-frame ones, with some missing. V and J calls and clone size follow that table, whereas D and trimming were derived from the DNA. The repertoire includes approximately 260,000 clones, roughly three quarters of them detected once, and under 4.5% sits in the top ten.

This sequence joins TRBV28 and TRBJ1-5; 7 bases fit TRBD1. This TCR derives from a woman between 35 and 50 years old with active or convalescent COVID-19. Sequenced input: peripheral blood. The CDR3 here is CASSLGRGRWDYSNQPQHF. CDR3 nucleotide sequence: TGTGCCAGCAGTTTAGGTAGGGGGCGATGGGATTATAGCAATCAGCCCCAGCATTTT.